This entry is about one T cell receptor beta chain. This entry belongs to a study of pediatric ulcerative colitis. The CDR3 is made up of 14 amino acids. Trimming took 4 bases from V and 1 from J; bases not matched to a gene: 3. CDR1 is SNHLY, CDR2 FYNNEI, per germline. The rectum was sampled with one to two pinch biopsies at colonoscopy. The data were produced by immunoSEQ multiplex PCR, yet TCRdb's version contains in-frame clones alone and is incomplete. The sample carries 35,000 or so clones, around 78% recorded once. The chain has TRBV2 and TRBJ1-1; TRBD1 matches 7 bases. This sequence was found in a boy younger than 18 with moderate ulcerative colitis. The source material was gut tissue. DNA for the CDR3: TGTGCCAGCAGTGCGGGACAGTCGAACACTGAAGCTTTCTTT. It specifies CASSAGQSNTEAFF.